The 31 T cell receptor beta chains given below trace back to one sample, sequenced in a study of blood T cell repertoires in COVID-19 (TCRdb year 2020). Receptor libraries were prepared by the immunoSEQ multiplex PCR assay. The source is immuneACCESS, and TCRdb retained only in-frame sequences with V and J called. Part of the clones is not carried over; for the studies checked, unresolved V genes explain less than half of this, and the remainder is unexplained. The sample table shows over 150,000 clones, and 85% are seen once. The ten top clones hold around 8% of the sample. What was sequenced was peripheral blood. The receptors derive from a woman at least 80 years old with COVID-19, enrolled during active disease.

V and J are TRBV13 and TRBJ2-7, with D tentatively TRBD1 (7 bases). Trimming left V 8 bases short and J 5 bases short, with 22 bases between. The CDR3 runs 15 residues. Germline CDR1 is PRHDT and CDR2 is FYEKMQ (reference sequence). The CDR3 loop reads CASPPWGDQGDEQYF. For the CDR3, the DNA is TGTGCCAGCCCACCTTGGGGGGACCAGGGGGACGAGCAGTACTTC.

The CDR3 loop is CASSLAGGAQETQYF. CDR3 DNA: TGCGCCAGCAGCTTAGCGGGAGGAGCTCAAGAGACCCAGTACTTC. The chain recombines TRBV5-1 with TRBJ2-5; 9 positions agree with TRBD2. Trimming cost V 2 bases and J 2 bases; bases outside gene matches: 4. CDR3 length: 15 amino acids. Looked up from germline, CDR1 is SGHRS and CDR2 is YFSETQ.

This clone came up once. The V gene is TRBV12-3 or TRBV12-4, the J gene TRBJ1-2, with 7 bases identical to TRBD1. This CDR3 contains 12 residues. The trim removed 4 bases at V and 7 bases at J, leaving 3 bases unmatched. CDR3 in amino acids: CASSSPGGGYTF. The CDR3 nucleotides read TGTGCCAGCAGTTCACCAGGGGGTGGCTACACCTTC.

The rearrangement joins TRBV11-2 to TRBJ2-5, with 13 bases that match TRBD2. Germline trimming cut 7 bases from V and 5 bases from J; bases unmatched to any gene: 7. The length of the CDR3 is 15 residues. CDR1 is SGHAT and CDR2 is FQNNGV in the germline V gene. In DNA form, the CDR3 reads TGTGCCAGCAACAAGCGGGGACTAGCGGGGGAGACCCAGTACTTC. Protein sequence: CASNKRGLAGETQYF.

The rearrangement joins TRBV7-3 to TRBJ1-1; D gene unclear. The CDR3 contains 13 residues. Germline CDR1 is SGHTA and CDR2 is FQGTGA. The V end lost 5 bases, the J end lost 8 bases, and 15 bases lay between the germline ends. CDR3 nucleotides: TGTGCCAGCAGCCCGTCCATGACACACGAAGCTTTCTTT. Its protein is CASSPSMTHEAFF.

The J gene is TRBJ1-1, the V gene TRBV19; 8 bases align to TRBD1. V was clipped by 5 bases and J by 4 bases; unmatched bases: 12. CDR1 and CDR2 from the germline V gene are LNHDA and SQIVND (reference sequence). The CDR3 has 16 amino acids. CDR3 loop: CASSPSQGADITEAFF. In nucleotides, the CDR3 is TGTGCCAGTAGTCCCAGCCAGGGGGCCGACATCACTGAAGCTTTCTTT.

This sequence joins TRBV10-3 and TRBJ1-2; 7 bases map to TRBD1. The CDR3 spans 14 residues. Germline trimming cut 0 bases from V and 5 bases from J; bases unmatched to any gene: 3. Germline loops: CDR1 ENHRY, CDR2 SYGVKD. DNA for the CDR3: TGTGCCATCAGTGAGTCGCGGACAGGTTATGGCTACACCTTC. Translating it yields CAISESRTGYGYTF.

V is TRBV18 and J is TRBJ2-5; no clear D. Germline loops: CDR1 KGHSH, CDR2 LQKENI. This CDR3 comprises 13 residues. The V end lost 6 bases, the J end lost 4 bases, and 12 bases lay between the germline ends. The CDR3 nucleotides are TGTGCCAGCTCCCCGAACATACCAGAGACCCAGTACTTC. Amino acid sequence: CASSPNIPETQYF.

V and J are TRBV7-9 and TRBJ1-2; the match to TRBD1 covers 8 bases. The V and J ends lost 4 bases and 4 bases, in that order; junction bases with no gene match: 5. This CDR3 has 14 residues. Germline V gene lookup returns CDR1 SEHNR and CDR2 FQNEAQ (reference sequence). Here the CDR3 DNA reads TGTGCCAGCAGCTCAGGGGGCGCCGGCTATGGCTACACCTTC. It is translated as CASSSGGAGYGYTF.

Of note for this clone: One end of the junction varies from germline; a read error may be responsible. V gene TRBV6-5 combines with J gene TRBJ2-1; the D is unclear. CDR3 size: 15 residues. CDR1 MNHEY and CDR2 SVGAGI come from the germline V gene. Here the CDR3 reads CASSDSFGSYNEQFF. The CDR3 region has the DNA TGTGCCAGCAGTGACTCCTTCGGCTCCTACAATGAGCAGTTCTTC.

This rearrangement joins TRBV3-1 (or the pseudogene TRBV3-2) to TRBJ1-1; no definite D call. The germline V gene encodes CDR1 LGHDT and CDR2 YNNKEL (reference sequence). V shed 0 bases and J shed 1 base, with 6 bases lying between them. This CDR3 region has 14 residues. The CDR3 DNA reads as TGTGCCAGCAGCCAAGATCTTCGGAACACTGAAGCTTTCTTT. Translation gives CASSQDLRNTEAFF.

This chain uses TRBV15 with TRBJ2-1; 7 positions agree with TRBD2. Germline assignment: CDR1 LNHNV and CDR2 YYDKDF (reference sequence). This CDR3 region has 18 residues. The junction had 18 bases not matched to a gene; V was cut back by 2 bases and J by 8 bases. The CDR3 DNA is TGTGCCACCAGCAGAAGCTCGCACTTATCCGGGACTATCTATGAGCAGTTCTTC. The encoded protein is CATSRSSHLSGTIYEQFF.

The rearrangement links TRBV10-3 to TRBJ1-2; D ambiguous. Germline CDR1 and CDR2: ENHRY and SYGVKD. The CDR3 totals 13 residues. V lost 8 bases and J 4 bases, leaving 14 bases between the germline ends. CDR3 protein: CAIHPGEIYGYTF. CDR3 DNA sequence: TGTGCCATCCACCCCGGGGAGATCTATGGCTACACCTTC.

This chain joins TRBV12-3 or TRBV12-4 and TRBJ1-2, with D uncertain. The ends were cut back, 6 bases at V and 8 bases at J, with 16 bases in the middle. The CDR3 totals 13 residues. The CDR3 loop is CASSPGSSGGYTF. CDR3 coding DNA: TGTGCCAGCAGCCCCGGGAGCTCGGGGGGCTACACCTTC.

V is TRBV7-9 and J is TRBJ2-7; 10 nucleotides align to TRBD1. CDR1 SEHNR and CDR2 FQNEAQ come from the germline V gene (reference sequence). This CDR3 comprises 15 residues. With 5 bases clipped from V and 2 bases from J, the junction kept 6 bases outside the gene matches. The CDR3 is CASSPGGQGPYEQYF. CDR3 DNA: TGTGCCAGCAGCCCAGGGGGACAGGGGCCCTACGAGCAGTACTTC.

The J gene is TRBJ1-1, the V gene TRBV6-5; 7 positions match TRBD1. Trimming removed 2 bases from V and 3 bases from J; junction bases left unmatched: 9. The CDR3 runs to 16 residues. Germline CDR1 and CDR2: MNHEY and SVGAGI. The CDR3 nucleotides read TGTGCCAGCAGTTACACGCAGGGGGTCCGAGACACTGAAGCTTTCTTT. Its translation: CASSYTQGVRDTEAFF.

V usage is TRBV20-1 and J usage is TRBJ1-1, with D possibly TRBD1 on 6 matching bases. Trimming pared 5 bases from V and 8 bases from J, leaving 9 bases between. Germline V lookup: CDR1 DFQATT, CDR2 SNEGSKA (reference sequence). This CDR3 is 10 amino acids long. The CDR3 coding sequence is TGCAGTGCTGCAAGGGGGGAAGCTTTCTTT. Its translation is CSAARGEAFF.

The CDR3 DNA reads TGCGCCAGCAGCTTGGGCCCACCCGGGATCAATGAGCAGTTCTTC. Its translation: CASSLGPPGINEQFF. The J gene is TRBJ2-1, the V gene TRBV5-1; a possible D gene is TRBD2 (5 bases). This CDR3 has 15 residues. Germline-derived CDR1 and CDR2 are SGHRS and YFSETQ. V lost 0 bases, J lost 6 bases, and 13 bases lay in between.

This clone has only one observation. The rearrangement joins TRBV2 to TRBJ2-7; 7 positions agree with TRBD1. This CDR3 comprises 13 residues. V gave up 7 bases and J gave up 5 bases; unmatched junction bases: 8. Looked up from germline, CDR1 is SNHLY and CDR2 is FYNNEI. The CDR3 here is CASTLTGYNEQYF. DNA of the CDR3: TGTGCCAGCACCCTGACAGGGTACAACGAGCAGTACTTC.

The sample holds one count of this clone. V is TRBV6-5 and J is TRBJ1-3; D unresolved. V was trimmed by 6 bases and J by 3 bases, leaving 15 bases between them. The length of the CDR3 is 15 residues. Germline V gives CDR1 MNHEY, CDR2 SVGAGI. The CDR3 nucleotides read TGTGCCAGCAGGGTACAGTCTCCCATTGGAAACACCATATATTTT. Its protein product is CASRVQSPIGNTIYF.

V and J are TRBV4-2 and TRBJ2-3, with TRBD1 matching over 7 bases. The V and J ends lost 4 bases and 0 bases, in that order; junction bases with no gene match: 4. Germline assignment: CDR1 LGHNA and CDR2 YNFKEQ. The CDR3 contains 15 residues. The CDR3 coding sequence is TGTGCCAGCAGCCCCCGACAGGGAAGCACAGATACGCAGTATTTT. Encoded protein: CASSPRQGSTDTQYF.

The V gene is TRBV4-2, the J gene TRBJ2-5; 8 bases agree with TRBD2. CDR1 is LGHNA, CDR2 YNFKEQ, per germline. The length of the CDR3 is 15 residues. Trimming removed 1 base from V and 5 bases from J; junction bases left unmatched: 6. CDR3 DNA sequence: TGTGCCAGCAGCCAAGTGGCCGCGGGAGGTGAGACCCAGTACTTC. Translation: CASSQVAAGGETQYF.

The chain uses TRBV5-8 and TRBJ1-1; the D gene is possibly TRBD1 (5 bases). V was trimmed by 1 base and J by 8 bases, leaving 9 bases between them. This CDR3 has 12 residues. The germline V gene has CDR1 SGHTS and CDR2 YDEGEE. The CDR3 nucleotides are TGTGCCAGCAGCTTGAGACAGTTAGAAGCTTTCTTT. Translated, it gives CASSLRQLEAFF.

The J gene is TRBJ2-2, the V gene TRBV5-1; 7 bases are a match to TRBD1. From germline, CDR1 is SGHRS and CDR2 YFSETQ. J was trimmed by 7 bases and V by 3 bases; bases with no gene match: 3. This CDR3 has 13 amino acids. For the CDR3, the DNA is TGCGCCAGCAGCTGGGACAGTTACGGGGAGCTGTTTTTT. Its translation: CASSWDSYGELFF. Full variable domain (missing parts from reference TRBV5-1 and TRBJ2-2): KAGVTQTPRYLIKTRGQQVTLSCSPISGHRSVSWYQQTPGQGLQFLFEYFSETQRNKGNFPGRFSGRQFSNSRSEMNVSTLELGDSALYLCASSWDSYGELFFGEGSRLTVL.

The chain carries TRBV19 and TRBJ2-4, with 8 nucleotides matching TRBD2. Germline CDR1 LNHDA, CDR2 SQIVND (reference sequence). With 3 bases clipped from V and 7 bases from J, the junction kept 5 bases outside the gene matches. The CDR3 has 14 residues. CDR3 residues: CASSMASGSNIQYF. The CDR3 DNA sequence: TGTGCCAGTAGTATGGCGAGCGGGAGCAACATTCAGTACTTC.

The count of this clone is one. The V call is TRBV6-6, the J call TRBJ2-3, with TRBD2 matching over 7 bases. The CDR3 runs 15 residues. CDR1 and CDR2 from the germline V gene are MNHNY and SVGAGI (reference sequence). The V and J ends lost 0 bases and 3 bases, in that order; junction bases with no gene match: 3. The CDR3 DNA sequence: TGTGCCAGCAGTTACTCGGGAGGGAGGACAGATACGCAGTATTTT. It encodes CASSYSGGRTDTQYF.

The rearrangement uses TRBV19 and TRBJ2-7; possibly TRBD2 for D (6 bases). The CDR3 sequence is 15 residues long. The germline V and J ends were trimmed by 10 bases and 1 base, with 20 bases remaining between them. Germline V gene sequence: CDR1 LNHDA, CDR2 SQIVND (reference sequence). The DNA for the CDR3 is TGTGCCACCAGGAGGGAGACCCTGGGGTCCTACGAGCAGTACTTC. It translates to CATRRETLGSYEQYF.

This clone was counted once. V is TRBV4-2 and J is TRBJ1-2, with D hard to call. Germline CDR1 LGHNA, CDR2 YNFKEQ. The ends were cut back, 0 bases at V and 6 bases at J, with 14 bases in the middle. This CDR3 region has 15 residues. Here the CDR3 reads CASSQEGNQADGYTF. For the CDR3, the DNA is TGTGCCAGCAGCCAAGAGGGCAATCAAGCAGATGGCTACACCTTC.

The V gene is TRBV6-6, the J gene TRBJ1-1, with a tentative D call TRBD1 (6 bases). The V and J ends lost 7 bases and 4 bases respectively, with 13 bases between them. Germline V CDR1 and CDR2: MNHNY, SVGAGI (reference sequence). The length of the CDR3 is 13 residues. This CDR3 is CASTQEGGTEAFF. DNA of the CDR3: TGTGCCAGCACCCAAGAAGGGGGCACTGAAGCTTTCTTT.

The rearrangement uses TRBV4-2 and TRBJ1-1; the match to TRBD1 covers 8 bases. V dropped 4 bases and J dropped 4; count of bases not matched to a gene: 2. Germline CDR1 reads LGHNA; CDR2 reads YNFKEQ. The CDR3 consists of 13 residues. CDR3 nucleotide sequence: TGTGCCAGCAGCCCAGGGGGCGGCACTGAAGCTTTCTTT. Amino acid sequence: CASSPGGGTEAFF.

The rearrangement links TRBV5-1 to TRBJ2-7; the match to TRBD1 covers 10 bases. This CDR3 is built from 16 residues. Germline V gene lookup returns CDR1 SGHRS and CDR2 YFSETQ. Unmatched junction bases numbered 12, after V lost 5 bases and J lost 4 bases. The chain's CDR3 is CASRLRSGTGVYEQYF. The CDR3 nucleotides read TGCGCCAGCAGACTGAGGTCCGGGACAGGGGTGTACGAGCAGTACTTC.